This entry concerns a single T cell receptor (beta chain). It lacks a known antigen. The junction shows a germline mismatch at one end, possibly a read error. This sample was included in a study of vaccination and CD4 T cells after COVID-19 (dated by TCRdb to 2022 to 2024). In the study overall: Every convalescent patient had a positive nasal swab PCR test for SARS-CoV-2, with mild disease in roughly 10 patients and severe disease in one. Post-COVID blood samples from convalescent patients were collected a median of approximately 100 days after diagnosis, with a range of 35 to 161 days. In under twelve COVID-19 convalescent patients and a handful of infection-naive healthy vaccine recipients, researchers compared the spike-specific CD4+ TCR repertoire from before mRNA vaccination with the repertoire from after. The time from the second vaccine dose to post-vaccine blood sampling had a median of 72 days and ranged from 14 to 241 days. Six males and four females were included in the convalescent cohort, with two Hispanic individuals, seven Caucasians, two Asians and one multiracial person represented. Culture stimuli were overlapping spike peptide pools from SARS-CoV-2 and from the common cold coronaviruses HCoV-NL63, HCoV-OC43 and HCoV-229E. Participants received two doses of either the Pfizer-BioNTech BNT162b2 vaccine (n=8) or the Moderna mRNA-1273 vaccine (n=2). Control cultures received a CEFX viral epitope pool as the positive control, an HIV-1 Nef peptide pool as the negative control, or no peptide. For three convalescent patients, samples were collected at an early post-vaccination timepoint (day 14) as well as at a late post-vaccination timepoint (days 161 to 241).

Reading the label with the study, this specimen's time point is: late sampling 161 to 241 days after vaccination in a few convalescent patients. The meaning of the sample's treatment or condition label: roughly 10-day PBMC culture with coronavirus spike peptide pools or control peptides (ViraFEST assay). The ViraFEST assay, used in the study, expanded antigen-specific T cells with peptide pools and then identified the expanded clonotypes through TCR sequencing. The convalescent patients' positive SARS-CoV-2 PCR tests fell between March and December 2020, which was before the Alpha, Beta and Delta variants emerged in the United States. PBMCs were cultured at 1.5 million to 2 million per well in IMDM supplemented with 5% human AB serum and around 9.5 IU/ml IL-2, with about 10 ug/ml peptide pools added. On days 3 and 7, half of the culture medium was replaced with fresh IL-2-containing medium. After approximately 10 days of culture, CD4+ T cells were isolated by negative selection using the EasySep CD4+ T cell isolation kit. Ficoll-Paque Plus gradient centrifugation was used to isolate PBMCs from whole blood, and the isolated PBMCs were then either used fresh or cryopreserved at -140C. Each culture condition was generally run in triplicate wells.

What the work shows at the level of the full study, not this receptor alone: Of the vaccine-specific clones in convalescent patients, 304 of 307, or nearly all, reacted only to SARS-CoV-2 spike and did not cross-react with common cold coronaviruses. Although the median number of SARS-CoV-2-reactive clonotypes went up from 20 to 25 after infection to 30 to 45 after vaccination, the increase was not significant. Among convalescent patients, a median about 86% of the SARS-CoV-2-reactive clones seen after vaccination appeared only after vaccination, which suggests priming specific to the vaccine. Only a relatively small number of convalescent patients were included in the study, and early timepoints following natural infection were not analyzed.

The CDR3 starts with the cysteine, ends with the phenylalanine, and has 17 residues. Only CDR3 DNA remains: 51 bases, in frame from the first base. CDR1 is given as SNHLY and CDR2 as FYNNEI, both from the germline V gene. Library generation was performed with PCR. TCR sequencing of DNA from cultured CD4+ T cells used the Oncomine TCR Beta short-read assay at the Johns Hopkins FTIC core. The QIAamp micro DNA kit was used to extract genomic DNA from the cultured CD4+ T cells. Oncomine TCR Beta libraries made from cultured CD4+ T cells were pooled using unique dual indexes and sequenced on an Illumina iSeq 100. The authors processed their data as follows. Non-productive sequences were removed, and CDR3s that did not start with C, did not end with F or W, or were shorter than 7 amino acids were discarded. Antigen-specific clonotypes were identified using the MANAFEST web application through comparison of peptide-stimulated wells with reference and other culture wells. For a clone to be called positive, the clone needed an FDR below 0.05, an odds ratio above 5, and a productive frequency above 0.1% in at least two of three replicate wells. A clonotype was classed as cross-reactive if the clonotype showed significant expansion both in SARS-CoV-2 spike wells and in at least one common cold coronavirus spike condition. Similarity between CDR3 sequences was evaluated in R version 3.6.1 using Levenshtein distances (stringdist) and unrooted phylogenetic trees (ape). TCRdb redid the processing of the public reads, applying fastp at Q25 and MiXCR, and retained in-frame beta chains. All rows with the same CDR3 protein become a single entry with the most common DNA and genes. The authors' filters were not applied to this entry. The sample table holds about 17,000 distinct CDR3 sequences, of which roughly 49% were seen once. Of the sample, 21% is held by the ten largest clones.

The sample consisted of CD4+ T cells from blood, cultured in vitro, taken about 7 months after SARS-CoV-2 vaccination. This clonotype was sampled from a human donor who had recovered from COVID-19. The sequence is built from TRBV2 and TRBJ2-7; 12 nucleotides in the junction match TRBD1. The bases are TGTGCCAGCAGTGAAGCGCTCCCGGGGGGAGGGACAGGGGGCTACCTCTTC. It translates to CASSEALPGGGTGGYLF.